The 24 T cell receptor beta chains given below trace back to one sample, sequenced in a study of shared clonotypes between healthy human individuals (TCRdb year 2020). Libraries were constructed by the immunoSEQ multiplex PCR assay. Not all clones reach the TCRdb copy of this immuneACCESS table, which keeps in-frame sequences only. Checked studies attribute under half of the gap to unresolved V genes and leave the rest unexplained. The sample data list 1 million to 1.2 million clones, and about 80% of these were observed just once. In total, the top ten clones hold almost 0.9% of the sample. Sequencing used memory CD4+ T cells from PBMCs. The cell subset or site label on this specimen signifies: CD45RA-negative fraction. These TCRs come from a man aged 18 to 29 in good health. Some clones in this sample may be carry-over from other donors' samples.

This clone was seen only once. The chain has TRBV7-6 and TRBJ2-3; TRBD2 is a possible D gene (6 bases). The V gene's germline CDR1 is SGHVS and CDR2 FNYEAQ. V was shortened by 5 bases and J by 8 bases, with 11 bases between the two germline ends. The CDR3 is made up of 12 amino acids. This CDR3 is CASSRLDGTQYF. In DNA, the CDR3 is TGTGCCAGCAGCCGACTAGACGGTACGCAGTATTTT.

This chain uses TRBV18 with TRBJ1-2; D perhaps matches TRBD1 (5 bases). The CDR3 runs 13 residues. V gave up 4 bases and J gave up 4 bases, with 10 bases separating them. Germline CDR1 reads KGHSH; CDR2 reads LQKENI. CDR3 amino acids: CASSRTTGYGYTF. The CDR3 bases are TGTGCCAGCTCACGGACAACGGGCTATGGCTACACCTTC.

In this sample, this clone turned up once. Other DNA sequences of this sample code for an identical CDR3. The J gene is TRBJ2-6, the V gene TRBV5-1, with unresolved D. Germline V gene lookup returns CDR1 SGHRS and CDR2 YFSETQ. The germline V and J ends were trimmed by 4 bases and 0 bases, with 8 bases remaining between them. CDR3 length: 15 residues. CDR3 DNA: TGCGCCAGCAGCCTGACACCCTCTGGGGCCAACGTCCTGACTTTC. Protein: CASSLTPSGANVLTF.

This clone turned up a few times. Other nucleotide sequences in the sample specify the same CDR3. The chain recombines TRBV7-2 with TRBJ2-3; perhaps TRBD2 as D (6 bases). Germline lookup yields CDR1 SGHTA and CDR2 FQGNSA. Trimming cost V 0 bases and J 2 bases, with 6 bases left between them. The CDR3 is made up of 14 amino acids. The CDR3 bases are TGTGCCAGCAGCTTAGCGGGACTCACAGATACGCAGTATTTT. It encodes CASSLAGLTDTQYF.

The chain carries TRBV2 and TRBJ2-5; 10 nucleotides line up with TRBD2. The trim removed 6 bases at V and 3 bases at J, leaving 7 bases unmatched. The CDR3 runs 15 residues. Germline lookup yields CDR1 SNHLY and CDR2 FYNNEI. The CDR3 protein is CASRANGLAEETQYF. The DNA for the CDR3 is TGTGCCAGCAGAGCTAATGGACTAGCGGAAGAGACCCAGTACTTC.

This chain links TRBV28 with TRBJ1-2; D may be TRBD1 (5 bases). The CDR3 sequence is 12 residues long. Trimming left V 2 bases short and J 8 bases short, with 9 bases between. CDR1 MDHEN and CDR2 SYDVKM come from the germline V gene. The CDR3 nucleotides read TGTGCCAGCAGTTTAGGGACCCGGGGCTACACCTTC. This gives the protein CASSLGTRGYTF.

This chain links TRBV7-2 with TRBJ2-3; perhaps TRBD2 as D (6 bases). CDR1 and CDR2 (germline): SGHTA, FQGNSA. V was shortened by 2 bases and J by 0 bases, with 9 bases between the two germline ends. The CDR3 is 15 amino acids. Here the CDR3 reads CASSLQGGSTDTQYF. CDR3 sequence (DNA): TGTGCCAGCAGCTTACAGGGAGGAAGCACAGATACGCAGTATTTT.

The chain recombines TRBV7-2 with TRBJ2-3; possibly TRBD2 for D (6 bases). Per the germline V gene, CDR1 is SGHTA and CDR2 is FQGNSA. Trimming pared 6 bases from V and 9 bases from J, leaving 13 bases between. This CDR3 has 12 amino acids. CDR3 amino acids: CASSQVSGTQYF. Written as DNA, the CDR3 is TGTGCCAGCAGTCAGGTTAGCGGCACGCAGTATTTT.

The chain couples TRBV5-1 to TRBJ1-1, with 9 bases lining up with TRBD1. The CDR3 covers 14 residues. Per germline, CDR1 SGHRS and CDR2 YFSETQ. V gave up 5 bases and J gave up 4 bases; unmatched junction bases: 6. The CDR3 loop reads CASSFTGGGTEAFF. In nucleotides, the CDR3 is TGCGCCAGCAGTTTTACAGGGGGCGGCACTGAAGCTTTCTTT.

This clone has just a few counts. This rearrangement joins TRBV11-2 to TRBJ2-4; D tentatively fits TRBD1 or TRBD2 (5 bases each). Germline V gene data show CDR1 as SGHAT and CDR2 as FQNNGV. Trimming took 2 bases from V and 5 from J, leaving 10 bases between them. The CDR3 is 14 residues long. The CDR3 spells CASSLWGTQNIQYF. CDR3 nucleotide sequence: TGTGCCAGCAGCTTATGGGGGACCCAAAACATTCAGTACTTC.

In the case of this clone: Within the sample, other DNA sequences also encode this same CDR3. This rearrangement joins TRBV7-9 to TRBJ2-7; 10 nucleotides match TRBD1. The V segment lost 1 base and the J segment 7 bases; nucleotides outside the gene matches: 4. The CDR3 spans 14 residues. Germline V gene lookup returns CDR1 SEHNR and CDR2 FQNEAQ (reference sequence). The CDR3 sequence: CASSLGQGAGEQYF. Here the CDR3 DNA reads TGTGCCAGCAGCTTAGGACAGGGGGCGGGTGAGCAGTACTTC.

The chain recombines TRBV25-1 with TRBJ1-2; D gene ambiguous. This CDR3 has 11 amino acids. CDR1 is MGHDK and CDR2 is SYGVNS in the germline V gene. Trimming shortened V by 4 bases and J by 4 bases, and 4 bases separated the two germline ends. The CDR3 loop is CASSAPYGYTF. CDR3 nucleotides: TGTGCCAGCAGTGCACCCTATGGCTACACCTTC.

This chain's CDR3 is CASSQEGGNSPLHF. The DNA of the CDR3 is TGCGCCAGCAGCCAAGAGGGAGGTAATTCACCCCTCCACTTT. The V call is TRBV4-1, the J call TRBJ1-6; no clear D gene. Germline CDR1 reads MGHRA; CDR2 reads YSYEKL. The CDR3 extends over 14 amino acids. V was cut by 0 bases and J by 6 bases, with 6 bases left in between.

This clone was observed a few times. The rearrangement links TRBV28 to TRBJ2-1, with TRBD2 as a possible D gene (6 bases). This CDR3 region has 13 residues. The ends were cut back, 7 bases at V and 4 bases at J, with 11 bases in the middle. Per germline, CDR1 MDHEN and CDR2 SYDVKM. CDR3 in amino acids: CASTGGTYNEQFF. In nucleotides, the CDR3 is TGTGCCAGCACCGGGGGAACGTACAATGAGCAGTTCTTC.

This sequence joins TRBV5-1 and TRBJ2-3, with D perhaps TRBD1 or TRBD2 (6 bases each). Trimming shortened V by 2 bases and J by 8 bases, and 18 bases separated the two germline ends. Germline V CDR1 and CDR2: SGHRS, YFSETQ. The CDR3 contains 15 residues. CDR3 in DNA: TGCGCCAGCAGCTTTTTACAGGGAGGACAGAGTACGCAGTATTTT. As protein: CASSFLQGGQSTQYF. Drawing the rest from reference TRBV5-1 and TRBJ2-3, the complete variable domain is KAGVTQTPRYLIKTRGQQVTLSCSPISGHRSVSWYQQTPGQGLQFLFEYFSETQRNKGNFPGRFSGRQFSNSRSEMNVSTLELGDSALYLCASSFLQGGQSTQYFGPGTRLTVL.

The CDR3 reads CASSPLTGGGNEQFF. The DNA of the CDR3 is TGTGCCAGCTCACCACTAACAGGGGGCGGCAATGAGCAGTTCTTC. V is TRBV18 and J is TRBJ2-1, with TRBD1 matching 9 bases. Germline CDR1 KGHSH, CDR2 LQKENI. The J segment lost 6 bases and the V segment lost 1 base, leaving 4 bases of the junction unmatched. The CDR3 sequence is 15 residues long.

J is TRBJ1-5 and V is TRBV2, with TRBD1 matching over 9 bases. Germline lookup yields CDR1 SNHLY and CDR2 FYNNEI. The V and J ends lost 5 bases and 6 bases, in that order; junction bases with no gene match: 8. The CDR3 has 15 residues. CDR3 sequence: CASSTTGGGGQPQHF. In DNA, the CDR3 is TGTGCCAGCAGTACAACAGGGGGCGGCGGTCAGCCCCAGCATTTT. Looking up the rest from reference TRBV2 and TRBJ1-5 gives the full variable domain: EPEVTQTPSHQVTQMGQEVILRCVPISNHLYFYWYRQILGQKVEFLVSFYNNEISEKSEIFDDQFSVERPDGSNFTLKIRSTKLEDSAMYFCASSTTGGGGQPQHFGDGTRLSIL.

The CDR3 reads CASSRSREAEAFF. CDR3 DNA: TGTGCCAGCAGCAGGTCCAGGGAGGCTGAAGCTTTCTTT. The J gene is TRBJ1-1, the V gene TRBV7-3; maybe TRBD1 (5 bases). This CDR3 is 13 amino acids long. The germline gives CDR1 SGHTA, CDR2 FQGTGA. V was pared by 5 bases and J by 6 bases, with 13 bases between. The whole variable domain, remainder taken from reference TRBV7-3 and TRBJ1-1, is GAGVSQTPSNKVTEKGKYVELRCDPISGHTALYWYRQSLGQGPEFLIYFQGTGAADDSGLPNDRFFAVRPEGSVSTLKIQRTERGDSAVYLCASSRSREAEAFFGQGTRLTVV.

The chain is built from TRBV27 and TRBJ2-3; unclear D gene. Germline V lookup: CDR1 MNHEY, CDR2 SMNVEV (reference sequence). V gave up 4 bases and J gave up 3 bases, with 8 bases separating them. The CDR3 extends over 13 amino acids. The CDR3 region is CASSYPDTDTQYF. The CDR3 nucleotides read TGTGCCAGCAGTTACCCTGATACAGATACGCAGTATTTT.

The rearrangement joins TRBV10-3 to TRBJ2-3; no definite D call. This CDR3 has 14 residues. The V gene's germline CDR1 is ENHRY and CDR2 SYGVKD. V gave up 3 bases and J gave up 1 base, with 8 bases separating them. The CDR3 DNA follows: TGTGCCATCAGTGACGACGGACGCACAGATACGCAGTATTTT. This encodes CAISDDGRTDTQYF.

This chain links TRBV28 with TRBJ1-2, with TRBD1 as a possible D gene (6 bases). CDR1 MDHEN and CDR2 SYDVKM come from the germline V gene. The V end lost 5 bases, the J end lost 4 bases, and 17 bases lay between the germline ends. The CDR3 runs to 15 residues. CDR3 protein: CASSRGGSTFYGYTF. CDR3 sequence (DNA): TGTGCCAGCAGTCGTGGGGGCAGCACCTTCTATGGCTACACCTTC.

The J gene is TRBJ2-7, the V gene TRBV5-1, with D maybe TRBD2 (5 bases). The germline gives CDR1 SGHRS, CDR2 YFSETQ. V lost 0 bases and J 3 bases, leaving 10 bases between the germline ends. The length of the CDR3 is 14 residues. The CDR3 coding sequence is TGCGCCAGCAGCTTGGGGCGGGCATACTACGAGCAGTACTTC. This codes for CASSLGRAYYEQYF. The full variable domain, with the rest looked up from reference TRBV5-1 and TRBJ2-7, is KAGVTQTPRYLIKTRGQQVTLSCSPISGHRSVSWYQQTPGQGLQFLFEYFSETQRNKGNFPGRFSGRQFSNSRSEMNVSTLELGDSALYLCASSLGRAYYEQYFGPGTRLTVT.

The rearrangement uses TRBV7-9 and TRBJ2-2, with D unclear. Deletions cut 5 bases from V and 6 bases from J, with 10 bases between. CDR3 length: 13 amino acids. Germline V gene lookup returns CDR1 SEHNR and CDR2 FQNEAQ (reference sequence). Here the CDR3 reads CASSGIRAGELFF. The CDR3 nucleotides are TGTGCCAGCAGCGGGATTCGGGCCGGGGAGCTGTTTTTT. The full variable domain, its missing parts supplied by reference TRBV7-9 and TRBJ2-2, is DTGVSQNPRHKITKRGQNVTFRCDPISEHNRLYWYRQTLGQGPEFLTYFQNEAQLEKSRLLSDRFSAERPKGSFSTLEIQRTEQGDSAMYLCASSGIRAGELFFGEGSRLTVL.

This clone turned up a few times. This chain connects TRBV2 to TRBJ2-5; D is ambiguous. The germline V and J ends were trimmed by 4 bases and 4 bases, with 13 bases remaining between them. This CDR3 is 14 amino acids long. Looked up from germline, CDR1 is SNHLY and CDR2 is FYNNEI. The CDR3 nucleotides read TGTGCCAGCAGTGTAGGAAAGGGATCAGAGACCCAGTACTTC. Translating gives CASSVGKGSETQYF.